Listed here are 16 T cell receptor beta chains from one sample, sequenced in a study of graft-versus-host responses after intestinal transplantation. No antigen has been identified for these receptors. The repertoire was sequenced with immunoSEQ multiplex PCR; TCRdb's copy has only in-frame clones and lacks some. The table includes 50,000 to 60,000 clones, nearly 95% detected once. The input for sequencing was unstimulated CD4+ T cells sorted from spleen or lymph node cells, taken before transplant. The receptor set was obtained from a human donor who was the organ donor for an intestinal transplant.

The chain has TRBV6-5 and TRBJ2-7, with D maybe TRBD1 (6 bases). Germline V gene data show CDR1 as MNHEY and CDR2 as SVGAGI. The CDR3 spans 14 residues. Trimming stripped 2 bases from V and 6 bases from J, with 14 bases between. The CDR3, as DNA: TGTGCCAGCAGTTACCGGCAGGGGATGGCCGAGCAGTACTTC. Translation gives CASSYRQGMAEQYF.

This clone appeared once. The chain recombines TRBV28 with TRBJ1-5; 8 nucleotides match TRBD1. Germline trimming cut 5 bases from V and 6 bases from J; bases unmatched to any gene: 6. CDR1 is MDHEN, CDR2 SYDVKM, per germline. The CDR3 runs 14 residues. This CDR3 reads CASSPTGVIQPQHF. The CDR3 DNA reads TGTGCCAGCAGTCCGACAGGGGTGATTCAGCCCCAGCATTTT. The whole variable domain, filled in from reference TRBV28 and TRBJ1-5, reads DVKVTQSSRYLVKRTGEKVFLECVQDMDHENMFWYRQDPGLGLRLIYFSYDVKMKEKGDIPEGYSVSREKKERFSLILESASTNQTSMYLCASSPTGVIQPQHFGDGTRLSIL.

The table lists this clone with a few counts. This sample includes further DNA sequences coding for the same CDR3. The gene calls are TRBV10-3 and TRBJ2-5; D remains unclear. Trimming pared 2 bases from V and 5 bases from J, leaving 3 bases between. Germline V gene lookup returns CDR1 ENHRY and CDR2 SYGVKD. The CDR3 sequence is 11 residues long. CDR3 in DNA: TGTGCCATCAGTGAGGGGGAGACCCAGTACTTC. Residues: CAISEGETQYF.

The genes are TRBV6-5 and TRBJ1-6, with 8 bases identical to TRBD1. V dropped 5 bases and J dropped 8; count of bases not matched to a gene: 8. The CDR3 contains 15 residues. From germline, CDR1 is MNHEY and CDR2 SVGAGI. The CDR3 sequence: CASSRGGQGDSPLHF. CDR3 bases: TGTGCCAGCAGTAGGGGAGGACAGGGCGATTCACCCCTCCACTTT.

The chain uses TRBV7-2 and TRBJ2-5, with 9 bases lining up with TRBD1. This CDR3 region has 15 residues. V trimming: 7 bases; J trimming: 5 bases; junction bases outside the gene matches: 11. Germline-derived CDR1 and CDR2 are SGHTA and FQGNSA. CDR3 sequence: CASTVAGTGSETQYF. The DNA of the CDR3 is TGTGCCAGCACTGTTGCCGGGACAGGGTCGGAGACCCAGTACTTC.

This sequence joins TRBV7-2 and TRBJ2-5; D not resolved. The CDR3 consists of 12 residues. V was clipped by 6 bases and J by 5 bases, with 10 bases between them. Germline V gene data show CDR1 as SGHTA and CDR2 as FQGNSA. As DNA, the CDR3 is TGTGCCAGCAGGGGGTTAGGGGAGACCCAGTACTTC. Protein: CASRGLGETQYF.

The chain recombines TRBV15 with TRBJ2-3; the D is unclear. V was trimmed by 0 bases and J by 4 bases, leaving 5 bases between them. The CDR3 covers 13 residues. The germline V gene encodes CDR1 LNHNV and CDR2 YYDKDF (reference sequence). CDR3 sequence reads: CATSRDLADTQYF. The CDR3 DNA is TGTGCCACCAGCAGAGATCTAGCAGATACGCAGTATTTT.

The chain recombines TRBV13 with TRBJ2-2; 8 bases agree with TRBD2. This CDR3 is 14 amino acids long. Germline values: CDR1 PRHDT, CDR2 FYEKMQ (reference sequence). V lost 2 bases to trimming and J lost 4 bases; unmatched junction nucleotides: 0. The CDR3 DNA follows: TGTGCCAGCAGCTTACTAGCGGGCACCGGGGAGCTGTTTTTT. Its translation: CASSLLAGTGELFF.

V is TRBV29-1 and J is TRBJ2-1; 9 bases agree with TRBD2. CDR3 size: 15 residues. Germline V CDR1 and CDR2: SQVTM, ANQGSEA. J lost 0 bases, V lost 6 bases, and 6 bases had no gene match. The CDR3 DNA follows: TGCAGCGTCCTTAGCGGGAGTCTCTCCTACAATGAGCAGTTCTTC. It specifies CSVLSGSLSYNEQFF.

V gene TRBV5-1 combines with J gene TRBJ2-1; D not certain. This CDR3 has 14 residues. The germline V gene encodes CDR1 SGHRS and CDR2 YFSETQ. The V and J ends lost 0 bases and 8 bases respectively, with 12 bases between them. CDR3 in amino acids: CASSLGPASDEQFF. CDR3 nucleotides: TGCGCCAGCAGCTTGGGGCCAGCGTCGGATGAGCAGTTCTTC.

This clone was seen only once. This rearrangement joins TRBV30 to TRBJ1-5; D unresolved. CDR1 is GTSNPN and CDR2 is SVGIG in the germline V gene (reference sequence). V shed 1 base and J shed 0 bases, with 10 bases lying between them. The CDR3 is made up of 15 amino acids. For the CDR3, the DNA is TGTGCCTGGAGTGCGGACGGCGATAGCAATCAGCCCCAGCATTTT. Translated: CAWSADGDSNQPQHF.

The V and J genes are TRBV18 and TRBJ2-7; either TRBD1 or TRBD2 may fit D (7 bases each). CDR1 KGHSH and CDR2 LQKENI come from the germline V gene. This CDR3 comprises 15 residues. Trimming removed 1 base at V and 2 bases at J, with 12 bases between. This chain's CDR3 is CASSPRGGQTYEQYF. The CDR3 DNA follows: TGTGCCAGCTCACCACGCGGGGGACAGACCTACGAGCAGTACTTC.

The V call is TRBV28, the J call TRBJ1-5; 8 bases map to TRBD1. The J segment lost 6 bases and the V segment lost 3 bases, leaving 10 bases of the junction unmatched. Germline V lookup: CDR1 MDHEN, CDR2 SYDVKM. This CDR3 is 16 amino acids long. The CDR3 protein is CASSFGWNRGAQPQHF. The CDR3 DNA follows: TGTGCCAGCAGTTTCGGGTGGAACAGGGGGGCTCAGCCCCAGCATTTT.

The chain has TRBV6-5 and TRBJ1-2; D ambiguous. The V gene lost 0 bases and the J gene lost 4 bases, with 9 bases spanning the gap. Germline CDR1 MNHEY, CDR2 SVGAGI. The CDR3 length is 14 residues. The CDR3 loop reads CASSYSKWGYGYTF. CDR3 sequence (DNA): TGTGCCAGCAGTTACTCTAAGTGGGGCTATGGCTACACCTTC.

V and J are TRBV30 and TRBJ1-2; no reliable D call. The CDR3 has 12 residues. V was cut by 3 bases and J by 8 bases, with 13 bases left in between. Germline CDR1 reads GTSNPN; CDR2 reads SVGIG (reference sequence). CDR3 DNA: TGTGCCTGGAGAATCGGCTCGGGAGGCTACACCTTC. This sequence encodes CAWRIGSGGYTF.

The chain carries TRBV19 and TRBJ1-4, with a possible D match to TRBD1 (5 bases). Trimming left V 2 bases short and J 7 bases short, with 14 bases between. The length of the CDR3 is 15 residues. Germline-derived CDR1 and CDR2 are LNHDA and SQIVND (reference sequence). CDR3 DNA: TGTGCCAGTAGTATATCGGGGGTTGGGAGTGAAAAACTGTTTTTT. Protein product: CASSISGVGSEKLFF.